Below are 14 T cell receptor beta chains sequenced from a single sample in a study of immune evolution from preneoplasia to lung adenocarcinoma. The method was immunoSEQ multiplex PCR; TCRdb's version includes in-frame clones alone and lacks a portion of them. The top ten clones hold 11% of a sample with more than 850 clones, about 82% of them seen once. Sequenced sample: FFPE tissue from an adenomatous hyperplasia lung lesion. Subset described: atypical adenomatous hyperplasia (AAH), lung preneoplasia. The receptors were gathered from a person aged 60 to 80 with lung adenocarcinoma.

V is TRBV29-1 and J is TRBJ1-3; possible D gene TRBD1, 5 bases. The CDR3 runs to 13 residues. V lost 1 base to trimming and J lost 4 bases, with 8 bases between them. Germline-derived CDR1 and CDR2 are SQVTM and ANQGSEA. This CDR3 reads CSVEGGSGNTIYF. The DNA of the CDR3 is TGCAGCGTTGAAGGGGGCTCGGGAAACACCATATATTTT.

This clone has just a few counts. The chain has TRBV10-1 and TRBJ2-5, with D uncertain. CDR1 is WNHNN and CDR2 is SYGVQD in the germline V gene (reference sequence). V lost 9 bases and J lost 7, with 15 bases in between. CDR3 size: 12 residues. The DNA for the CDR3 is TGCGCCAGGAACAAGGTTAAGTTGACCCAGTACTTC. Protein: CARNKVKLTQYF.

This clone is deemed hyperexpanded (1% or more). For the CDR3, the DNA is TGTGCCACCAGCACCGGGTACGACTACAATGAGCAGTTCTTC. Residues: CATSTGYDYNEQFF. The chain recombines TRBV15 with TRBJ2-1; no definite D call. The V end lost 4 bases, the J end lost 3 bases, and 10 bases lay between the germline ends. The CDR3 length is 14 residues. Germline V CDR1 and CDR2: LNHNV, YYDKDF (reference sequence).

The chain uses TRBV11-3 and TRBJ2-1; D not resolved. Germline V gene sequence: CDR1 SGHNT, CDR2 YENEEA. CDR3 length: 14 amino acids. Trimming removed 1 base at V and 0 bases at J, with 4 bases between. The CDR3 DNA follows: TGTGCCAGCAGCTTAGGCAGCTCCTACAATGAGCAGTTCTTC. It codes for CASSLGSSYNEQFF. Full variable domain (missing parts from reference TRBV11-3 and TRBJ2-1): EAGVVQSPRYKIIEKKQPVAFWCNPISGHNTLYWYLQNLGQGPELLIRYENEEAVDDSQLPKDRFSAERLKGVDSTLKIQPAELGDSAVYLCASSLGSSYNEQFFGPGTRLTVL.

DNA for the CDR3: TGTGCCAGCAGCTGGACAGCAGTTAATTCACCCCTCCACTTT. As protein: CASSWTAVNSPLHF. The V call is TRBV5-6, the J call TRBJ1-6; D is perhaps TRBD1 (6 bases). The V gene's germline CDR1 is SGHDT and CDR2 YYEEEE. V shed 3 bases and J shed 6 bases, with 10 bases lying between them. CDR3 size: 14 residues.

This clone was observed once. The chain uses TRBV30 and TRBJ2-5; TRBD1 might be the D (5 bases). Germline CDR1 reads GTSNPN; CDR2 reads SVGIG (reference sequence). V lost 3 bases, J lost 2 bases, and 16 bases lay in between. This CDR3 is 15 amino acids long. The CDR3 DNA sequence: TGTGCCTGGAGCCGGTTGGCAGGGCCACAAGAGACCCAGTACTTC. Protein: CAWSRLAGPQETQYF.

V and J are TRBV28 and TRBJ2-1; D not certain. V was shortened by 7 bases and J by 0 bases, with 13 bases between the two germline ends. The germline V gene encodes CDR1 MDHEN and CDR2 SYDVKM. The CDR3 spans 15 residues. The CDR3 loop reads CASNPPLSSYNEQFF. The CDR3 DNA reads as TGTGCCAGCAACCCTCCTCTGAGCTCCTACAATGAGCAGTTCTTC.

This chain uses TRBV4-3 with TRBJ1-6; 8 bases are shared with TRBD1. J lost 7 bases, V lost 4 bases, and 6 bases had no gene match. CDR3 length: 15 amino acids. Germline V gives CDR1 LGHNA, CDR2 YSLEER. CDR3 in DNA: TGCGCCAGCAGCCGTCCGGACAGGGCAAATTCACCCCTCCACTTT. Amino acids: CASSRPDRANSPLHF.

The chain employs TRBV6-4 and TRBJ2-1; the D gene could be TRBD1 or TRBD2 (6 bases each). The CDR3 covers 15 residues. V was cut by 3 bases and J by 7 bases, with 16 bases left in between. Germline V gene lookup returns CDR1 MRHNA and CDR2 SNTAGT. CDR3 sequence (DNA): TGTGCCAGCAGTGAGAAGGGGGGCTCGGAAAATGAGCAGTTCTTC. Translated, it gives CASSEKGGSENEQFF.

For the CDR3, the DNA is TGTGCCAGCAGTCCGACGGGCGGGTCAGCCCAGCATTTT. This codes for CASSPTGGSAQHF. The rearrangement links TRBV27 to TRBJ1-5; D remains ambiguous. The CDR3 has 13 residues. V lost 5 bases and J lost 11, with 16 bases in between. The germline V gene has CDR1 MNHEY and CDR2 SMNVEV (reference sequence).

The genes are TRBV11-2 and TRBJ2-3; D is unresolved. Between the trimmed V and J ends, which lost 9 bases and 3 bases, there was a span of 10 bases. Germline V CDR1 and CDR2: SGHAT, FQNNGV. The CDR3 totals 12 residues. The DNA of the CDR3 is TGTGCCAGTGATATGGGGACAGATACGCAGTATTTT. It codes for CASDMGTDTQYF.

This clone was counted a single time. This rearrangement joins TRBV7-2 to TRBJ2-3, with 12 bases fitting TRBD2. The CDR3 has 17 residues. The V gene end was trimmed by 2 bases and the J gene end by 5 bases; junction bases not matched to a gene: 8. CDR1 is SGHTA, CDR2 FQGNSA, per germline. The CDR3 region is CASSLIRLAGGGDTQYF. In DNA, the CDR3 is TGTGCCAGCAGCTTAATTAGGCTAGCGGGGGGGGGAGATACGCAGTATTTT.

The V and J genes are TRBV5-1 and TRBJ2-2, with D unresolved. This CDR3 has 11 amino acids. Germline CDR1 is SGHRS and CDR2 is YFSETQ. Between the trimmed V and J ends, which lost 7 bases and 8 bases, there was a span of 9 bases. The CDR3 DNA sequence: TGCGCCAGCGGTCTGTCTGGGGAGCTGTTTTTT. It codes for CASGLSGELFF.

V and J are TRBV4-1 and TRBJ2-7, with D perhaps TRBD2 (5 bases). The CDR3 totals 13 residues. The V gene lost 4 bases and the J gene lost 3 bases, with 10 bases spanning the gap. Germline V lookup: CDR1 MGHRA, CDR2 YSYEKL. The CDR3 region is CASSLGEGYEQYF. The CDR3 DNA reads TGCGCCAGCAGCCTAGGAGAGGGCTACGAGCAGTACTTC.